A selection of T cell receptor beta chains follows, all from one sample in a study of blood T cell repertoires in COVID-19. Assay used: immunoSEQ multiplex PCR; TCRdb lists only in-frame clones, some missing. The sample includes more than 85,000 clones, approximately 81% of them seen just once. The material sequenced was peripheral blood. Receptors were obtained from an elderly man with active or convalescent COVID-19. Each CDR3 is given with its conserved first and last residue. A D gene is named only where the DNA matches it firmly. The size field is filled for only some rows; it gives once, few, many or a size class.

CDR3aa: CASSLVGPRQGDSPLHF
CDR3nt: TGTGCCAGCAGCTTAGTCGGGCCCCGACAGGGGGATTCACCCCTCCACTTT
v_gene: TRBV7-9
abundance: .
j_gene: TRBJ1-6
d_gene: TRBD1

CDR3aa: CASSRTGVQETQYF
CDR3nt: TGCGCCAGCAGCCGCACAGGGGTTCAAGAGACCCAGTACTTC
v_gene: TRBV5-1
abundance: .
j_gene: TRBJ2-5
d_gene: TRBD1

CDR3aa: CASPRPGQGDYSNQPQHF
CDR3nt: TGTGCCAGCCCCCGGCCGGGACAGGGCGATTATAGCAATCAGCCCCAGCATTTT
v_gene: TRBV18
abundance: .
j_gene: TRBJ1-5
d_gene: TRBD1

CDR3aa: CASSPRTGEGSPLHF
CDR3nt: TGTGCCAGCAGCCCCAGGACAGGGGAAGGTTCACCCCTCCACTTT
v_gene: TRBV7-2
abundance: .
j_gene: TRBJ1-6
d_gene: TRBD1

CDR3aa: CASSPTQGPSGNTIYF
CDR3nt: TGTGCCAGCTCACCCACTCAGGGGCCCTCTGGAAACACCATATATTTT
v_gene: TRBV18
abundance: once
j_gene: TRBJ1-3
d_gene: .

CDR3aa: CASSRGGQETQYF
CDR3nt: TGTGCCAGCTCCCGAGGGGGCCAAGAGACCCAGTACTTC
v_gene: TRBV7-3
abundance: .
j_gene: TRBJ2-5
d_gene: .

CDR3aa: CASSSGINTEAFF
CDR3nt: TGTGCCAGCAGTTCAGGGATTAACACTGAAGCTTTCTTT
v_gene: TRBV6-2/TRBV6-3
abundance: .
j_gene: TRBJ1-1
d_gene: .

CDR3aa: CASSPRGLAGANTGELFF
CDR3nt: TGTGCCAGCAGCCCGAGGGGACTAGCGGGGGCGAACACCGGGGAGCTGTTTTTT
v_gene: TRBV5-4
abundance: .
j_gene: TRBJ2-2
d_gene: TRBD2

CDR3aa: CAWSPLAGGADTQYF
CDR3nt: TGTGCCTGGAGCCCACTAGCGGGGGGTGCAGATACGCAGTATTTT
v_gene: TRBV30
abundance: .
j_gene: TRBJ2-3
d_gene: TRBD2

CDR3aa: CASNTGGSYEQYF
CDR3nt: TGTGCCAGCAATACAGGGGGGTCCTACGAGCAGTACTTC
v_gene: TRBV12-3/TRBV12-4
abundance: .
j_gene: TRBJ2-7
d_gene: TRBD1

CDR3aa: CASSSDGLAGGLNTQYF
CDR3nt: TGTGCCAGCAGCTCAGATGGACTAGCGGGGGGTTTGAATACGCAGTATTTT
v_gene: TRBV7-9
abundance: .
j_gene: TRBJ2-3
d_gene: TRBD2

CDR3aa: CASSPTGNRNEQYF
CDR3nt: TGTGCCAGCAGTCCGACAGGGAATCGCAACGAGCAGTACTTC
v_gene: TRBV6-5
abundance: .
j_gene: TRBJ2-7
d_gene: TRBD1

CDR3aa: CASSFLAGVGTGELFF
CDR3nt: TGTGCCAGCAGCTTCCTAGCGGGGGTCGGCACCGGGGAGCTGTTTTTT
v_gene: TRBV5-4
abundance: few
j_gene: TRBJ2-2
d_gene: TRBD2

CDR3aa: CASSQGLDRGRNTF
CDR3nt: TGTGCCAGCAGCCAAGGTTTGGACAGGGGGCGAAACACCTTC
v_gene: TRBV3-1/TRBV3-2
abundance: .
j_gene: TRBJ1-2
d_gene: TRBD1

CDR3aa: CASSSGQGVAGQYF
CDR3nt: TGTGCCAGCAGTTCGGGACAGGGTGTAGCTGGGCAGTACTTC
v_gene: TRBV27
abundance: .
j_gene: TRBJ2-7
d_gene: TRBD1

CDR3aa: CASSFRSQGPYEQYF
CDR3nt: TGTGCCAGCAGTTTTCGGTCACAGGGCCCCTACGAGCAGTACTTC
v_gene: TRBV28
abundance: .
j_gene: TRBJ2-7
d_gene: .

CDR3aa: CASSWRQGTEAFF
CDR3nt: TGTGCCAGCAGCTGGAGACAGGGCACTGAAGCTTTCTTT
v_gene: TRBV7-3
abundance: .
j_gene: TRBJ1-1
d_gene: TRBD1

CDR3aa: CASSTPGTGVYEQYF
CDR3nt: TGTGCCAGTAGTACACCCGGGACAGGGGTCTACGAGCAGTACTTC
v_gene: TRBV19
abundance: .
j_gene: TRBJ2-7
d_gene: TRBD1

CDR3aa: CASSSEAFF
CDR3nt: TGTGCCAGCAGCTCCGAAGCTTTCTTT
v_gene: TRBV6-4
abundance: .
j_gene: TRBJ1-1
d_gene: .

CDR3aa: CASSETDRETRYEQYF
CDR3nt: TGTGCCAGCAGCGAAACCGACAGGGAGACTAGGTACGAGCAGTACTTC
v_gene: TRBV14
abundance: .
j_gene: TRBJ2-7
d_gene: .

CDR3aa: CASSTVGGGSTDTQYF
CDR3nt: TGTGCCAGCAGCACCGTTGGGGGGGGTAGCACAGATACGCAGTATTTT
v_gene: TRBV9
abundance: .
j_gene: TRBJ2-3
d_gene: TRBD2

CDR3aa: CASSYGGITGNTIYF
CDR3nt: TGTGCCAGCAGTTACGGGGGCATCACTGGAAACACCATATATTTT
v_gene: TRBV6-5
abundance: .
j_gene: TRBJ1-3
d_gene: .